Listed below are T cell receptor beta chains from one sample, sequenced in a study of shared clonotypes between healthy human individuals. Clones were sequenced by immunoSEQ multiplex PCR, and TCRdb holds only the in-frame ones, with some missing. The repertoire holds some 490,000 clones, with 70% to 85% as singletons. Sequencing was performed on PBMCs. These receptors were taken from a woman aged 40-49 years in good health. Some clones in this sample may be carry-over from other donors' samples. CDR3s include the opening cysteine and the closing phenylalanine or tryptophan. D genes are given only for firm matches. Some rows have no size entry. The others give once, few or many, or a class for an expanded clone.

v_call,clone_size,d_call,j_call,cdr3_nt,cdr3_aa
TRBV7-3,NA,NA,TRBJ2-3,TGTGCCAGCAGCTTAACCGGGACTCGCACAGATACGCAGTATTTT,CASSLTGTRTDTQYF
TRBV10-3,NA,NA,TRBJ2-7,TGTGCCATCAGTGAGTCGCAGCAAGAATACTACGAGCAGTACTTC,CAISESQQEYYEQYF
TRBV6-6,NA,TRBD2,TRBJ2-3,TGTGCCAGCAGTACCACTAGCGGGTCTAGCACAGATACGCAGTATTTT,CASSTTSGSSTDTQYF
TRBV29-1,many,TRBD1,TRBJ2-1,TGCAGCGTGGAAGGGCGACAGGGGGGCAATGAGCAGTTCTTC,CSVEGRQGGNEQFF
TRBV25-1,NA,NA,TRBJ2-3,TGTGCCAGCAGTGAATTCGACAGAGCCACAGATACGCAGTATTTT,CASSEFDRATDTQYF
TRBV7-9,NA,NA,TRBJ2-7,TGTGCCAGCAGCCTTCCGACGGGCAGCACCTACGAGCAGTACTTC,CASSLPTGSTYEQYF
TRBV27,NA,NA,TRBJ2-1,TGTGCCAGCAGTCCCACAAAGAATCAACCCTACAATGAGCAGTTCTTC,CASSPTKNQPYNEQFF
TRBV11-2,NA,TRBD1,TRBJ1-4,TGTGCCAGCAGCTCCCACAGGGGCGTTAGGGAAAAACTGTTTTTT,CASSSHRGVREKLFF
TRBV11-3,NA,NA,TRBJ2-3,TGTGCCAGCAGCTTAGGGCTGGGGGACACAGATACGCAGTATTTT,CASSLGLGDTDTQYF
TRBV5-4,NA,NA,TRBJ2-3,TGTGCCAGCAGCCCAGACAGACCGATCACAGATGCGCAGTATTTT,CASSPDRPITDAQYF
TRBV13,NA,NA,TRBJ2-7,TGTGCCAGCAGCTTAAGGGGACACCTGCAGTACTTC,CASSLRGHLQYF
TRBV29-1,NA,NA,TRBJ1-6,TGCAGCGTTAGGGATTTCGAAGGTTCACCCCTCCACTTT,CSVRDFEGSPLHF
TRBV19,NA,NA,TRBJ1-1,TGTGCCAGTAGTATAGATCCCTTTAGGCTCCGTTTATCCACTGAAGCTTTCTTT,CASSIDPFRLRLSTEAFF
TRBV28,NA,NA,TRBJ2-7,TGCGCCAGCACCCAAGTGGGGGTGAGAACGGAGAGCTCCTACGAGCAGTACTTC,CASTQVGVRTESSYEQYF
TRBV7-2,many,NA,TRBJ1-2,TGTGCCAGCAGCTGGCCGGGAAGGGGGATCTATGGCTACACCTTC,CASSWPGRGIYGYTF
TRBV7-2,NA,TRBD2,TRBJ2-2,TGTGCCAGCAGCCCACGGACTAGCGGAAACACCGGGGAGCTGTTTTTT,CASSPRTSGNTGELFF
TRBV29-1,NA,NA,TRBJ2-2,TGCGGCGTTGTACCACCGGGTGGGGAGCTGTTTTTT,CGVVPPGGELFF
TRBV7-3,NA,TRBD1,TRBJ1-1,TGTGCCAGCAGCCCCAACCAGGGGGCGCTGAGCACTGAAGCTTTCTTT,CASSPNQGALSTEAFF
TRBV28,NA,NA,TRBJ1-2,TGTGCCAGCAGTTTAAGGGACTTTCAGAACTATGGCTACACCTTC,CASSLRDFQNYGYTF
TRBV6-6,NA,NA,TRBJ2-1,TGTGCCAGCGCGGGACTTTACAATGAGCAGTTCTTC,CASAGLYNEQFF
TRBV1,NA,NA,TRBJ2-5,TGCACCAGCAGCCAAGGATGGCGGGAGGAGCAAGAGACCCAGTACTTC,CTSSQGWREEQETQYF
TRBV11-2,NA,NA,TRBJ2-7,TGTGCCAGCAGCTCCCGGGACACGAACTACGAGCAGTACTTC,CASSSRDTNYEQYF
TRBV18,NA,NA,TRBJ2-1,TGTGCCAGCTGCCCTGGACTCGACTCCTACAATGAGCAGTTCTTC,CASCPGLDSYNEQFF
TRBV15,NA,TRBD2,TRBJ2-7,TGTGCCACCAGCAGAGATTTCCGTCGGGGGGTCTACGAGCAGTACTTC,CATSRDFRRGVYEQYF
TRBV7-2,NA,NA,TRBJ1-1,TGTGCCAGCAGCCAGGACTCTCCAAGCCTGGGGACTGAAGCTTTCTTT,CASSQDSPSLGTEAFF
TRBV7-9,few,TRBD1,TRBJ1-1,TGTGCCAGCAGCCACCAGGGGGCGGACACTGAAGCTTTCTTT,CASSHQGADTEAFF
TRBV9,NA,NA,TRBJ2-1,TGTGCCAGCAGCGGGCAGGGGGGTCCTACCTACAATGAGCAGTTCTTC,CASSGQGGPTYNEQFF
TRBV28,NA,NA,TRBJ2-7,TGTGCCAGCAGTTCCGGACAGTTAACCAACGAGCAGTACTTC,CASSSGQLTNEQYF
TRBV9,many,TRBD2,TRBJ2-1,TGTGCCAGCAGCGGGACTAGCGGGAGTCGGAATGAGCAGTTCTTC,CASSGTSGSRNEQFF
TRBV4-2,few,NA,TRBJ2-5,TGTGCCAGCAGCCAAGACGAAGGGAGTGCAGAGACCCAGTACTTC,CASSQDEGSAETQYF
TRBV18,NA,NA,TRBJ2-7,TGTGCCAGCTCACCACTTGGCAGCCCGGGCCAGTACTTC,CASSPLGSPGQYF
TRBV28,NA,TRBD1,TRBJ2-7,TGTGCCAGCAGTTATGCGGGGACAGGAAACTACGAGCAGTACTTC,CASSYAGTGNYEQYF
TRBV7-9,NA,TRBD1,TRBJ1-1,TGTGCCAGCAGCTCAAGACAGGGTTTCCGCACTGAAGCTTTCTTT,CASSSRQGFRTEAFF
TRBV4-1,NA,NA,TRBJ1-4,TGCGCCAGCAGCCAACACGAGTTTGCAACTAATGAAAAACTGTTTTTT,CASSQHEFATNEKLFF
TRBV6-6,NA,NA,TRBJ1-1,TGTGCCAGCAGTTACTCCGAGCGCACTGAAGCTTTCTTT,CASSYSERTEAFF
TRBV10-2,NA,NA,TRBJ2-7,TGCGCCAGCAGGGAGGGTGACAGTTCCTACGAGCAGTACTTC,CASREGDSSYEQYF
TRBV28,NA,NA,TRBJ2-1,TGTGCCAGCAGCTCCATGGGGGGTCGGCGGGGCTCCTACAATGAGCAGTTCTTC,CASSSMGGRRGSYNEQFF
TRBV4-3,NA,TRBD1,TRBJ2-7,TGCGCCAGCAGCCACGACAGGGGGCCCTACGAGCAGTACTTC,CASSHDRGPYEQYF
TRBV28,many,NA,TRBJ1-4,TGTGCCAGCAGCCAGGCTGCAACTAATGAAAAACTGTTTTTT,CASSQAATNEKLFF
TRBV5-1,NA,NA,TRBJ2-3,TGCGCCAGCAGTCTCCTGGAGACGCAGTATTTT,CASSLLETQYF
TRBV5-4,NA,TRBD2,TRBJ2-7,TGTGCCAGCAGCTTGGCCTCTAGCGGATACTACGAGCAGTACTTC,CASSLASSGYYEQYF
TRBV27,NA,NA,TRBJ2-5,TGTGCCAGCAGTTTTGCAGGGTCGAGGGAGACCCAGTACTTC,CASSFAGSRETQYF
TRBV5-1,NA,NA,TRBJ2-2,TGCGCCAGCAGCTTCGGCACCGGGGAGCTGTTTTTT,CASSFGTGELFF
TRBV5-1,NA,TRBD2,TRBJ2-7,TGCGCCAGCAGCTTGGGTATTAGCGGGATATTTTCCTACGAGCAGTACTTC,CASSLGISGIFSYEQYF
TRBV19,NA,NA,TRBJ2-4,TGTGCCAGTAGTATCGGGACAAGATTAGCCAAAAACATTCAGTACTTC,CASSIGTRLAKNIQYF
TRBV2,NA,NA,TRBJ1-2,TGTGCCAGCAGTGTCGATCCAGGTAACGGCTACACCTTC,CASSVDPGNGYTF